A single sample is the source of the 8 T cell receptor beta chains below, sequenced in a study of molecular identifiers for immune sequencing clone quantification. TCRdb called the PCR reads again in MiXCR, with one record for every CDR3 protein. Here the sample spans some 65,000 distinct CDR3 sequences, under 20% being singletons. Sequencing input: naive CD8+ T cells from blood, with Jurkat cell RNA spiked in. The subset here: FACS-sorted CD8+CD4-CCR7+CD45RA+ naive T cells. The source is a human donor in good health. Some libraries in this study had Jurkat cell RNA spiked in.

The chain is built from TRBV27 and TRBJ2-7; 10 positions agree with TRBD1. From germline, CDR1 is MNHEY and CDR2 SMNVEV (reference sequence). V was pared by 4 bases and J by 2 bases, with 8 bases of the junction left unmatched. The CDR3 has 16 amino acids. CDR3 nucleotide sequence: TGTGCCAGCAGTTGGGACAGGGGTGGGTCCACCTACGAGCAGTACTTC. This encodes CASSWDRGGSTYEQYF.

V usage is TRBV12-3 or TRBV12-4 and J usage is TRBJ1-1; D call uncertain. The CDR3 loop spans 14 amino acids. The V and J ends lost 7 bases and 12 bases respectively, with 24 bases between them. DNA for the CDR3: TGTGCCAGCACCAGGACGGCGTTGGGCACTGTATCTTTCTTT. Amino acids: CASTRTALGTVSFF.

This clonotype was recorded many times. The chain couples TRBV5-1 to TRBJ2-1; D remains ambiguous. The CDR3 totals 15 residues. Trimming removed 3 bases from V and 10 bases from J, with 20 bases in between. Germline CDR1 reads SGHRS; CDR2 reads YFSETQ. The chain's CDR3 is CASSSPDHIIWEQFF. The CDR3 DNA sequence: TGCGCCAGCAGCTCTCCCGATCACATCATCTGGGAGCAGTTCTTC.

This clonotype has a count of ten or more. This rearrangement joins TRBV29-1 to TRBJ1-1; TRBD1 might be the D (6 bases). There are 14 residues in the CDR3. Per germline, CDR1 SQVTM and CDR2 ANQGSEA. Trimming shortened V by 0 bases and J by 7 bases, and 15 bases separated the two germline ends. The DNA of the CDR3 is TGCAGCGTTGAAGATCGGAGGACAGAACTTGAAGCTTTCTTT. It yields the protein CSVEDRRTELEAFF. Full variable domain (rest looked up from reference TRBV29-1 and TRBJ1-1): SAVISQKPSRDICQRGTSLTIQCQVDSQVTMMFWYRQQPGQSLTLIATANQGSEATYESGFVIDKFPISRPNLTFSTLTVSNMSPEDSSIYLCSVEDRRTELEAFFGQGTRLTVV.

The gene calls are TRBV29-1 and TRBJ2-7; perhaps TRBD2 as D (5 bases). CDR1 and CDR2 from the germline V gene are SQVTM and ANQGSEA. The CDR3 sequence is 13 residues long. V gave up 5 bases and J gave up 0 bases, with 11 bases separating them. The CDR3 reads CSVLARASYEQYF. In DNA, the CDR3 is TGCAGCGTTTTAGCGCGGGCCTCCTACGAGCAGTACTTC.

This clonotype has ten or more counts. V and J are TRBV2 and TRBJ2-1; D unresolved. Trimming stripped 7 bases from V and 8 bases from J, with 9 bases between. Germline CDR1 reads SNHLY; CDR2 reads FYNNEI. This CDR3 region has 11 residues. CDR3 protein: CASMFGDEQFF. Here the CDR3 DNA reads TGTGCCAGCATGTTTGGGGATGAGCAGTTCTTC.

This clonotype was seen repeatedly, ten times or more. This chain joins TRBV27 and TRBJ2-1; tentatively, D is TRBD1 or TRBD2 (5 bases each). The germline V gene encodes CDR1 MNHEY and CDR2 SMNVEV (reference sequence). The CDR3 length is 14 residues. The germline V and J ends were trimmed by 3 bases and 5 bases, with 11 bases remaining between them. The CDR3 region is CASSFGAFNNEQFF. The DNA for the CDR3 is TGTGCCAGCAGTTTCGGGGCCTTCAACAATGAGCAGTTCTTC.

In this sample, this clonotype turned up many times. This chain links TRBV27 with TRBJ2-5, with 9 bases that match TRBD1. There are 15 residues in the CDR3. Unmatched junction bases numbered 9, after V lost 6 bases and J lost 4 bases. Germline V gives CDR1 MNHEY, CDR2 SMNVEV (reference sequence). As DNA, the CDR3 is TGTGCCAGCAGACCCAGCCACAGGGGGCCAGAGACCCAGTACTTC. It specifies CASRPSHRGPETQYF.